This T cell receptor beta chain was profiled in a study of T cells after yellow fever vaccination. General study results and limits: Relatively few clonotypes were ones that appeared in both CD4 and CD8 compartments. FACS-sorted repertoires might harbor abundant contaminating clonotypes from the bulk population.

Universal primer sites and UMIs were introduced during 5'RACE template-switching synthesis of TCR cDNA. Via MiXCR, TCRdb re-called the 5' RACE reads, giving one row per CDR3 protein. The table includes 500,000 to 650,000 distinct CDR3 sequences, less than 20% detected once. This clonotype came up a few times. The antigen remains undetermined. The sample was PBMCs, taken 5 days after the first yellow fever vaccination. The clonotype originates from a man aged 18 to 29 who received the YFV17D yellow fever vaccine.

The CDR3 DNA is TGTGCCAGCAGCCCAGGGGGTTGGAACACTGAAGCTTTCTTT. This translates into CASSPGGWNTEAFF. V and J are TRBV11-1 and TRBJ1-1; the match to TRBD1 covers 7 bases. The V and J ends lost 5 bases and 1 base, in that order; junction bases with no gene match: 4. CDR1 and CDR2 (germline): SGHAT, FQDESV (reference sequence). The CDR3 contains 14 residues.